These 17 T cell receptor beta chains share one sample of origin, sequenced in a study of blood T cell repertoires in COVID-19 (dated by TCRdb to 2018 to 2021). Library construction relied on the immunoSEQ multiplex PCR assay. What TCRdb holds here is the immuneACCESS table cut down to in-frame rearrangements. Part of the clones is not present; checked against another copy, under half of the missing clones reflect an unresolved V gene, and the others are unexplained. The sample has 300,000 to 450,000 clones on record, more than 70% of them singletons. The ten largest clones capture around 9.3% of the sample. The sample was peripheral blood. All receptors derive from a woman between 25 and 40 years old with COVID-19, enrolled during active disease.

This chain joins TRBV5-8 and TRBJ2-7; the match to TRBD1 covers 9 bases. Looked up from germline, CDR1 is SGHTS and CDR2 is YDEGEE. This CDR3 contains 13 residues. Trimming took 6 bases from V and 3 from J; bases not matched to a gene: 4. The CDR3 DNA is TGTGCCAGCAACCCGGGACAGGGCTACGAGCAGTACTTC. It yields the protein CASNPGQGYEQYF.

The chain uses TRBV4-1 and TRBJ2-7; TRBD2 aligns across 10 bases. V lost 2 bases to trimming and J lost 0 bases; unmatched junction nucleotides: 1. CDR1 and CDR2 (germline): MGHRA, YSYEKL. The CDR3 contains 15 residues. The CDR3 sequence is CASSQTSGASYEQYF. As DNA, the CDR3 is TGCGCCAGCAGCCAAACTAGCGGGGCCTCCTACGAGCAGTACTTC.

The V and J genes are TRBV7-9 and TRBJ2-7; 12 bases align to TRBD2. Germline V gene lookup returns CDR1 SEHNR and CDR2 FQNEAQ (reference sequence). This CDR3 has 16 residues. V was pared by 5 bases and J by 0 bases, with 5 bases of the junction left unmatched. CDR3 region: CASSRTSGRSSYEQYF. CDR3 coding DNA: TGTGCCAGCAGCCGTACTAGCGGGAGGAGCTCCTACGAGCAGTACTTC.

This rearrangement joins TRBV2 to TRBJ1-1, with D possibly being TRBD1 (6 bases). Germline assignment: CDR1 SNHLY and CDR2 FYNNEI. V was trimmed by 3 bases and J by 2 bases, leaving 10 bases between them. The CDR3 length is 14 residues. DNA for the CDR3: TGTGCCAGCAGTGACGGACAGAGCAACACTGAAGCTTTCTTT. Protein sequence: CASSDGQSNTEAFF.

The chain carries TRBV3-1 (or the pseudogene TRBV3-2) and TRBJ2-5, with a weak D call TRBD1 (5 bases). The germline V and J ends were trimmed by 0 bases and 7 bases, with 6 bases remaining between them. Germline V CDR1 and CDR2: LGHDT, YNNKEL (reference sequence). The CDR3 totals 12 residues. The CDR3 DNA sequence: TGTGCCAGCAGCCAAGATACAGGGACCCAGTACTTC. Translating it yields CASSQDTGTQYF.

The CDR3 is CASSFLGQGQETQYF. The CDR3 nucleotides read TGTGCCAGCAGCTTCCTCGGACAGGGCCAAGAGACCCAGTACTTC. The chain is built from TRBV28 and TRBJ2-5, with 8 bases fitting TRBD1. The trim removed 6 bases at V and 1 base at J, leaving 7 bases unmatched. The length of the CDR3 is 15 residues. Germline V CDR1 and CDR2: MDHEN, SYDVKM.

CDR3 in amino acids: CASSSLGLDTRTDTQYF. DNA for the CDR3: TGTGCCAGCAGCAGTTTGGGGTTGGACACCCGCACAGATACGCAGTATTTT. The chain recombines TRBV2 with TRBJ2-3; TRBD1 is a possible D gene (5 bases). The germline CDR1 and CDR2 sequences are SNHLY and FYNNEI. V shed 6 bases and J shed 1 base, with 20 bases lying between them. This CDR3 region has 17 residues.

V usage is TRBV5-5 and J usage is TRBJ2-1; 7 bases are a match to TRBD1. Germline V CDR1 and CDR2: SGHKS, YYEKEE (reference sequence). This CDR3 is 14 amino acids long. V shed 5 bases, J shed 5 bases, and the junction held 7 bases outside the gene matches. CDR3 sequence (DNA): TGTGCCAGCAGTCGAGACAGGGTTAACAATGAGCAGTTCTTC. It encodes CASSRDRVNNEQFF. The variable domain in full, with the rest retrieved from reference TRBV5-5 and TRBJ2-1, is DAGVTQSPTHLIKTRGQQVTLRCSPISGHKSVSWYQQVLGQGPQFIFQYYEKEERGRGNFPDRFSARQFPNYSSELNVNALLLGDSALYLCASSRDRVNNEQFFGPGTRLTVL.

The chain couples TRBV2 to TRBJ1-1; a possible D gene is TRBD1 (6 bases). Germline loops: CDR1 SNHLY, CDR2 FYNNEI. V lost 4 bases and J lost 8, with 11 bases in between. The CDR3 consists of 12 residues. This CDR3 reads CASSARRGEAFF. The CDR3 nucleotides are TGTGCCAGCAGTGCACGAAGGGGGGAAGCTTTCTTT.

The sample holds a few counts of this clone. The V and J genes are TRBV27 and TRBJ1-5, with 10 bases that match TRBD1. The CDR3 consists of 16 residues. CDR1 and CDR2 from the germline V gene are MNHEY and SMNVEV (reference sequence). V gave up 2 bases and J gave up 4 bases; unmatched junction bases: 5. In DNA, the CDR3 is TGTGCCAGCAGTTTACCGAAGGGACAGGGGAATCAGCCCCAGCATTTT. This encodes CASSLPKGQGNQPQHF.

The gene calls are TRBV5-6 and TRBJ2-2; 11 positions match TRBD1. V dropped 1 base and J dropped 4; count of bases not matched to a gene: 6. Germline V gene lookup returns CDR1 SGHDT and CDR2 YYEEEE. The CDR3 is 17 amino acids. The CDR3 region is CASSLYGTGGVTGELFF. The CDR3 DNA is TGTGCCAGCAGCTTGTACGGGACAGGGGGGGTCACCGGGGAGCTGTTTTTT. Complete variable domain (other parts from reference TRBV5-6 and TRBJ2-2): DAGVTQSPTHLIKTRGQQVTLRCSPKSGHDTVSWYQQALGQGPQFIFQYYEEEERQRGNFPDRFSGHQFPNYSSELNVNALLLGDSALYLCASSLYGTGGVTGELFFGEGSRLTVL.

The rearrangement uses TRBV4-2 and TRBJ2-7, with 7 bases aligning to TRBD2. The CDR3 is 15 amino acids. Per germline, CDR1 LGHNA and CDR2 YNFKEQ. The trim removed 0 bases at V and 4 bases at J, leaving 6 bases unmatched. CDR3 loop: CASSQEISGVYEQYF. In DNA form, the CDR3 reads TGTGCCAGCAGCCAAGAGATAAGCGGGGTGTACGAGCAGTACTTC.

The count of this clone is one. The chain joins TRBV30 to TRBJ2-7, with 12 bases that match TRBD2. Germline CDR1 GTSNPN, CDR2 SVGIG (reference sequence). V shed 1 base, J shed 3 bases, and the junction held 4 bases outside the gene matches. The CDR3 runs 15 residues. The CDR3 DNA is TGTGCCTGGAGTGCCCTAGCGGGAGGGGTCTACGAGCAGTACTTC. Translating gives CAWSALAGGVYEQYF.

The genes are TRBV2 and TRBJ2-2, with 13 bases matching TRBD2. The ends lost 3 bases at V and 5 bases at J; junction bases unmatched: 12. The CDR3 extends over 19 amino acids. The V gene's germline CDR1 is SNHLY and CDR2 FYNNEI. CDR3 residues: CASSDQRTLAGGRTGELFF. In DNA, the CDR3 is TGTGCCAGCAGTGACCAACGAACACTAGCGGGAGGGAGGACCGGGGAGCTGTTTTTT.

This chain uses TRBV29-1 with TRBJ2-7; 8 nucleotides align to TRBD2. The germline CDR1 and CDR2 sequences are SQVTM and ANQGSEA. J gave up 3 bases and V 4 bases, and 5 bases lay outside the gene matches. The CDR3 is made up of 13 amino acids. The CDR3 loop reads CSVAGTRYYEQYF. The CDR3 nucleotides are TGCAGCGTTGCCGGGACTAGATACTACGAGCAGTACTTC.

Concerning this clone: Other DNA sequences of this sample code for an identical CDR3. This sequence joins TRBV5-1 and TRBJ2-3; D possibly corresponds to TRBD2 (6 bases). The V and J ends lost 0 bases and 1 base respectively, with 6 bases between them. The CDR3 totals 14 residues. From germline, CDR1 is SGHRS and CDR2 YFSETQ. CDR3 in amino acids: CASSLASGTDTQYF. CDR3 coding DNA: TGCGCCAGCAGCTTGGCTAGCGGCACAGATACGCAGTATTTT.

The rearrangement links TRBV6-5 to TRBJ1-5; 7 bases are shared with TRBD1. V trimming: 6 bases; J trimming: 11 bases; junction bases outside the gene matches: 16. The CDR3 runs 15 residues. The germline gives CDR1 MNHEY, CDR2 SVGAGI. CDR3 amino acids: CASSAKVRGRSTQHF. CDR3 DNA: TGTGCCAGCAGCGCCAAGGTGAGGGGGCGGTCTACCCAGCATTTT.